This TCR beta chain originates from a study of shared clonotypes between healthy human individuals. Clones were read by immunoSEQ multiplex PCR, and TCRdb kept only the in-frame ones, dropping some. The sample contains 950,000 to 1,100,000 clones, 78% of which appear only once. Germline V gene lookup returns CDR1 KGHSH and CDR2 LQKENI. CDR3 length equals 16 residues. Trimming removed 0 bases from V and 6 bases from J; junction bases left unmatched: 6. This chain joins TRBV18 and TRBJ2-1, with 9 bases matching TRBD2. The sequenced material came from memory CD4+ T cells from PBMCs. Documented subset: CD45RA-negative fraction. This clonotype was obtained from a man aged 18-30 years in good health. Some clones in this sample may be carry-over from other donors' samples. The CDR3 nucleotides are TGTGCCAGCTCACCACCGACTAGCGGTACCTCCAATGAGCAGTTCTTC. This codes for CASSPPTSGTSNEQFF.